Below, one TCR beta chain is given with its context. The same CDR3 also results from other DNA sequences found in this sample. Original processing methods: Reference gene primer amplification in the assay estimated nucleated cell counts. The assay was immunoSEQ multiplex PCR, and TCRdb's table has in-frame clones only and misses some. V and J calls and clone size are as listed in that table; D and trimming were resolved from the DNA. The sample has around 220,000 clones, approximately 80% seen once. The CDR3 contains 11 residues. V was shortened by 2 bases and J by 4 bases, with 3 bases between the two germline ends. The data were taken from a study of blood T cell repertoires in COVID-19. Study overall: Samples representing acute and convalescent COVID-19 were sourced from the United States, Italy and Spain.

The sequencing input was peripheral blood. This receptor was taken from a woman aged 40 to 49 with active or convalescent COVID-19. The chain couples TRBV12-3 or TRBV12-4 to TRBJ2-7; D is uncertain. The CDR3: CASSLTYEQYF. Written as DNA, the CDR3 is TGTGCCAGCAGTTTAACTTACGAGCAGTACTTC.